The 15 T cell receptor beta chains given below trace back to one sample, sequenced in a study of shared clonotypes between healthy human individuals. Assay used: immunoSEQ multiplex PCR; TCRdb lists only in-frame clones, some missing. The sample contains under 600,000 clones, around 95% of which appear only once. Sequenced: naive CD4+ T cells sorted from blood. Subset given: CD45RA+ positively selected. These receptors came from a woman aged 25 to 39 in good health.

Here the CDR3 DNA reads TGTGCCAGCAGTGAAGTTGCAGGGAACACTGAAGCTTTCTTT. This codes for CASSEVAGNTEAFF. V gene TRBV6-1 combines with J gene TRBJ1-1; D remains ambiguous. Trimming pared 1 base from V and 1 base from J, leaving 7 bases between. Germline V gene lookup returns CDR1 MNHNS and CDR2 SASEGT. This CDR3 region has 14 residues.

The sample holds one count of this clone. The CDR3 nucleotides are TGTGCCAGTAGTATTAAGGAGTCAGATACGCAGTATTTT. The encoded protein is CASSIKESDTQYF. The chain is built from TRBV19 and TRBJ2-3; D ambiguous. From germline, CDR1 is LNHDA and CDR2 SQIVND (reference sequence). Trimming pared 3 bases from V and 4 bases from J, leaving 8 bases between. The CDR3 spans 13 residues.

This sequence joins TRBV6-1 and TRBJ2-7; TRBD1 aligns across 7 bases. The CDR3 is 12 amino acids. Germline values: CDR1 MNHNS, CDR2 SASEGT. The J segment lost 7 bases and the V segment lost 6 bases, leaving 6 bases of the junction unmatched. The CDR3 loop is CASRLDRMEQYF. CDR3 DNA sequence: TGTGCCAGCAGATTGGACAGGATGGAGCAGTACTTC.

The chain recombines TRBV15 with TRBJ2-7; 8 bases map to TRBD2. Per germline, CDR1 LNHNV and CDR2 YYDKDF (reference sequence). Trimming cost V 5 bases and J 1 base; bases outside gene matches: 10. This CDR3 has 16 amino acids. CDR3 nucleotides: TGTGCCACCAGCTCCACCTCCGGGACTAGGTCCTACGAGCAGTACTTC. Translating gives CATSSTSGTRSYEQYF.

This chain connects TRBV10-2 to TRBJ2-7, with D possibly being TRBD2 (5 bases). Germline-derived CDR1 and CDR2 are WSHSY and SAAADI. Trimming pared 6 bases from V and 1 base from J, leaving 13 bases between. This CDR3 spans 14 amino acids. The CDR3 loop reads CASRRVTLSYEQYF. CDR3 DNA sequence: TGCGCCAGCAGGAGGGTGACCCTTTCCTACGAGCAGTACTTC.

The gene calls are TRBV5-1 and TRBJ2-5; D may be TRBD1 or TRBD2 (5 bases each). The CDR3 loop spans 17 amino acids. Germline CDR1 SGHRS, CDR2 YFSETQ. The V end was cut by 2 bases, the J end by 2 bases, with 19 bases between. CDR3 loop: CASSLGTPRGLQETQYF. In DNA form, the CDR3 reads TGCGCCAGCAGCTTAGGGACCCCTCGCGGGCTTCAAGAGACCCAGTACTTC.

The chain joins TRBV9 to TRBJ1-5; 8 bases match TRBD1. This CDR3 has 17 amino acids. From germline, CDR1 is SGDLS and CDR2 YYNGEE. The V and J ends lost 4 bases and 3 bases, in that order; junction bases with no gene match: 12. The CDR3 here is CASSLGTGQYTNQPQHF. The CDR3 nucleotides read TGTGCCAGCAGCCTTGGGACAGGACAATACACCAATCAGCCCCAGCATTTT.

The rearrangement uses TRBV6-5 and TRBJ1-1; tentatively, D is TRBD1 (6 bases). Looked up from germline, CDR1 is MNHEY and CDR2 is SVGAGI. V was trimmed by 6 bases and J by 5 bases, leaving 16 bases between them. The CDR3 sequence is 14 residues long. CDR3 DNA sequence: TGTGCCAGCAGAGTTGCCGGGGGCCAAACTGAAGCTTTCTTT. Translated, it gives CASRVAGGQTEAFF.

The gene calls are TRBV7-2 and TRBJ1-3, with D hard to call. V lost 1 base, J lost 2 bases, and 9 bases lay in between. The CDR3 sequence is 15 residues long. From germline, CDR1 is SGHTA and CDR2 FQGNSA. CDR3 nucleotides: TGTGCCAGCAGCTTAGTAGCTGTCACTGGAAACACCATATATTTT. Translating it yields CASSLVAVTGNTIYF. Full variable domain (rest looked up from reference TRBV7-2 and TRBJ1-3): GAGVSQSPSNKVTEKGKDVELRCDPISGHTALYWYRQSLGQGLEFLIYFQGNSAPDKSGLPSDRFSAERTGGSVSTLTIQRTQQEDSAVYLCASSLVAVTGNTIYFGEGSWLTVV.

This sequence joins TRBV29-1 and TRBJ1-2; TRBD1 matches 10 bases. V was clipped by 1 base and J by 3 bases; unmatched bases: 5. Per germline, CDR1 SQVTM and CDR2 ANQGSEA. The CDR3 extends over 15 amino acids. CDR3: CSVEVTGTGDYGYTF. CDR3 nucleotide sequence: TGCAGCGTTGAAGTAACCGGGACAGGGGACTATGGCTACACCTTC.

The V call is TRBV7-9, the J call TRBJ2-7; tentatively, D is TRBD2 (6 bases). CDR3 length: 16 residues. Trimming took off 0 bases at V and 7 bases at J, with 19 bases between the two ends. The germline V gene encodes CDR1 SEHNR and CDR2 FQNEAQ (reference sequence). The CDR3, as DNA: TGTGCCAGCAGCTTAGCCACGGGGCAGGAGGGTGAGGAGCAGTACTTC. Translation: CASSLATGQEGEEQYF.

V and J are TRBV28 and TRBJ2-5; the D gene is possibly TRBD2 (5 bases). This CDR3 region has 14 residues. V lost 6 bases to trimming and J lost 2 bases, with 13 bases between them. Germline-derived CDR1 and CDR2 are MDHEN and SYDVKM. CDR3 in amino acids: CASSLASTQETQYF. Written as DNA, the CDR3 is TGTGCCAGCAGCTTAGCGTCTACTCAAGAGACCCAGTACTTC.

This clone has just a few counts. The chain couples TRBV7-9 to TRBJ2-3; perhaps TRBD2 as D (5 bases). Germline CDR1 and CDR2: SEHNR and FQNEAQ (reference sequence). The CDR3 totals 14 residues. V was pared by 5 bases and J by 0 bases, with 9 bases between. CDR3 sequence (DNA): TGTGCCAGCAGCGTGGACTCGAGCACAGATACGCAGTATTTT. This sequence encodes CASSVDSSTDTQYF.

This chain uses TRBV29-1 with TRBJ1-1; TRBD1 might be the D (5 bases). V was clipped by 5 bases and J by 9 bases, with 22 bases between them. Looked up from germline, CDR1 is SQVTM and CDR2 is ANQGSEA. There are 14 residues in the CDR3. The CDR3 DNA is TGCAGCGTTTGCCCGGGACTCCAGTCCCGCCAAGCTTTCTTT. Amino acid sequence: CSVCPGLQSRQAFF. Using reference TRBV29-1 and TRBJ1-1 for the parts outside the CDR3, the full variable domain is SAVISQKPSRDICQRGTSLTIQCQVDSQVTMMFWYRQQPGQSLTLIATANQGSEATYESGFVIDKFPISRPNLTFSTLTVSNMSPEDSSIYLCSVCPGLQSRQAFFGQGTRLTVV.

V and J are TRBV27 and TRBJ2-2, with D maybe TRBD2 (5 bases). CDR3 length: 15 amino acids. Germline lookup yields CDR1 MNHEY and CDR2 SMNVEV (reference sequence). Trimming cost V 5 bases and J 7 bases, with 17 bases left between them. In DNA form, the CDR3 reads TGTGCCAGCAGTCCCCTCGAGGGTACGAGCGGGGAGCTGTTTTTT. The encoded protein is CASSPLEGTSGELFF.